Here is one T cell receptor beta chain with its context. The repertoire was sequenced with immunoSEQ multiplex PCR; TCRdb's copy has only in-frame clones and lacks some. The sample holds more than 55,000 clones, around 92% seen once. The data were obtained in a study of T cell changes during pregnancy in multiple sclerosis. This TCR was sampled from a female donor in good health, enrolled as a control in a pregnancy study. The specimen was peripheral blood, collected in the third trimester of pregnancy.

The CDR3: CASTLAGGLQETQYF. The CDR3 region has the DNA TGTGCCAGTACCCTAGCGGGAGGCCTCCAAGAGACCCAGTACTTC. The chain links TRBV19 to TRBJ2-5; 11 positions agree with TRBD2. V was clipped by 7 bases and J by 1 base; unmatched bases: 5. The germline CDR1 and CDR2 sequences are LNHDA and SQIVND (reference sequence). This CDR3 spans 15 amino acids.